Given below is one TCR beta chain in context. The antigen is undetermined. It was at deep level that the assay was run. Profiling relied on immunoSEQ multiplex PCR, and the TCRdb table lists in-frame clones only, not all of them. The sample consists of 2 million to 2.5 million clones, 90% to 95% of them appearing once. The data were obtained in a study of shared clonotypes between healthy human individuals. Findings and limits, study-wide: Represented diversity, genetic and exposure-history alike, was limited by few donors. The four-donor shared clonotypes exceeded non-shared clonotypes in generation probability, with non-shared ones scoring lower.

The receptor was derived from a man between 18 and 29 years old in good health. Sequenced sample: naive CD4+ T cells sorted from blood. As to subset: CD45RA+ positively selected.

CDR3: CASSLPGQGGSPLHF. CDR3 nucleotides: TGTGCCAGCAGTCTGCCGGGACAGGGCGGATCACCCCTCCACTTT. The rearrangement uses TRBV28 and TRBJ1-6; 9 positions match TRBD1. V lost 5 bases to trimming and J lost 10 bases; unmatched junction nucleotides: 9. The CDR3 loop spans 15 amino acids. Germline lookup yields CDR1 MDHEN and CDR2 SYDVKM.